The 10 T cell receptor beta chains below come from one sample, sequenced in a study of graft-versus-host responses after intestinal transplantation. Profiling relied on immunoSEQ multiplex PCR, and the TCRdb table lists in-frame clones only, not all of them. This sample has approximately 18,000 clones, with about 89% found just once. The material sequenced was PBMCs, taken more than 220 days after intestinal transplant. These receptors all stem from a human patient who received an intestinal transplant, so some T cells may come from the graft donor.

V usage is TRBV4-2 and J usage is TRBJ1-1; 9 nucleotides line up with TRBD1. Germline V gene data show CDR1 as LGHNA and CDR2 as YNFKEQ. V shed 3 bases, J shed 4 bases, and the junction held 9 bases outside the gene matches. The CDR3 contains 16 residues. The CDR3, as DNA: TGTGCCAGCAGCCAGGTTGGAACGACAGGGGGCACTGAAGCTTTCTTT. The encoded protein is CASSQVGTTGGTEAFF.

CDR3 residues: CASSLTGAYQTNTGELFF. CDR3 DNA sequence: TGTGCCAGCAGCTTGACGGGGGCATACCAAACGAACACCGGGGAGCTGTTTTTT. The chain joins TRBV5-5 to TRBJ2-2; D assignment may be TRBD1 or TRBD2 (6 bases each). Trimming shortened V by 1 base and J by 0 bases, and 16 bases separated the two germline ends. The V gene's germline CDR1 is SGHKS and CDR2 YYEKEE (reference sequence). The CDR3 is 18 residues long.

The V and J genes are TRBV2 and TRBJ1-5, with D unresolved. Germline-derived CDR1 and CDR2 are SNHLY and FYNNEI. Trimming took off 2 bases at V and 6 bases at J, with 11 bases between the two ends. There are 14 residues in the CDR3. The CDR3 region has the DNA TGTGCCAGCAGTGAAAATGCGGGAAGTCAGCCCCAGCATTTT. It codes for CASSENAGSQPQHF.

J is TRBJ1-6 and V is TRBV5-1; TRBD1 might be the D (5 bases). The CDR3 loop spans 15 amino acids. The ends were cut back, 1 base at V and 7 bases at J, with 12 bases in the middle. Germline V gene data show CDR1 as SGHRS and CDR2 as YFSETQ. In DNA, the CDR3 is TGCGCCAGCAGCTTGATCCAGGGAACAAATTCACCCCTCCACTTT. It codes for CASSLIQGTNSPLHF.

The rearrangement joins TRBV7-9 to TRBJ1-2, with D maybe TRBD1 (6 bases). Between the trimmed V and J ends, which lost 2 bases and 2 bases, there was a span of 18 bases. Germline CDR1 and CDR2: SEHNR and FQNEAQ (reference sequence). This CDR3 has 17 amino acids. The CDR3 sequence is CASSLTRQVGWNYGYTF. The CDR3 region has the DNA TGTGCCAGCAGCTTAACGAGACAGGTGGGGTGGAACTATGGCTACACCTTC.

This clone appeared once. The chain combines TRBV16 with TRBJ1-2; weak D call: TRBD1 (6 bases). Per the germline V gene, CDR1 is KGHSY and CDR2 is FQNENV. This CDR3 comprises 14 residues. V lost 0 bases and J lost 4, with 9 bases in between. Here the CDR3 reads CASSQSRGVYGYTF. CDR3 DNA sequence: TGTGCCAGCAGCCAATCGAGGGGGGTCTATGGCTACACCTTC.

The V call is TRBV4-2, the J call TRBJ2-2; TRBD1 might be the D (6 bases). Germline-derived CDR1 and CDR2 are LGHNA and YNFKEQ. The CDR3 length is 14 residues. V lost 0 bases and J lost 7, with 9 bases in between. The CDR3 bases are TGTGCCAGCAGCCAAGAAGGGGGTAGCGGGGAGCTGTTTTTT. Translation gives CASSQEGGSGELFF.

The chain's CDR3 is CASSESRGSYNEQFF. The DNA of the CDR3 is TGTGCCAGCAGTGAATCCCGGGGGAGCTACAATGAGCAGTTCTTC. The gene calls are TRBV2 and TRBJ2-1; TRBD2 is a possible D gene (6 bases). Germline values: CDR1 SNHLY, CDR2 FYNNEI. This CDR3 is built from 15 residues. V was clipped by 2 bases and J by 3 bases, with 11 bases between them.

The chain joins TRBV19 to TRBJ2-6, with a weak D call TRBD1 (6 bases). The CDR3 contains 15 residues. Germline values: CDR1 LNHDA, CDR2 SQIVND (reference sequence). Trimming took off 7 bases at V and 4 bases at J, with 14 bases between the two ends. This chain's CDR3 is CASIKGDAGANVLTF. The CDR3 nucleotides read TGTGCCAGTATTAAGGGGGACGCAGGGGCCAACGTCCTGACTTTC.

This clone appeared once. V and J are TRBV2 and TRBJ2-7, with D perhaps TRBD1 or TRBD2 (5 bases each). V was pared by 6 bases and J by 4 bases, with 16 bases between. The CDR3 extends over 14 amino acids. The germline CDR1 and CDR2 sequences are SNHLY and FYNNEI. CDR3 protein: CASRGVRDGYEQYF. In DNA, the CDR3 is TGTGCCAGCAGGGGGGTCAGAGACGGATACGAGCAGTACTTC.